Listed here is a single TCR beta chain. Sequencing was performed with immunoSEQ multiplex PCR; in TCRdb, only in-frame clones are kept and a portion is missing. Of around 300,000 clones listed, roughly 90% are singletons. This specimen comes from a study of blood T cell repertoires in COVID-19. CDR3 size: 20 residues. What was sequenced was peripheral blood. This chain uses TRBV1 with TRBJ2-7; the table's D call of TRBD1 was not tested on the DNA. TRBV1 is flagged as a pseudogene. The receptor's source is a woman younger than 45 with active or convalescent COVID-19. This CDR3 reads CTSSQDWGDQERGTPYEQYF. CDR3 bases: TGCACCAGCAGCCAAGATTGGGGCGATCAGGAGAGGGGGACCCCCTACGAGCAGTACTTC.